The sequence of this T cell receptor beta chain was determined in a study of T cell repertoires in cytomegalovirus infection. Each CDR3 protein gets one entry after TCRdb re-called the reads with MiXCR. The table lists 480,000 or so distinct CDR3 sequences, about 11% of them singletons. This clonotype has a count of ten or more. The CDR3 length is 11 residues. The V gene's germline CDR1 is MNHEY and CDR2 SVGEGT. Trimming left V 8 bases short and J 9 bases short, with 11 bases between. The J gene is TRBJ2-1, the V gene TRBV6-2 or TRBV6-3; D perhaps matches TRBD1 (6 bases). The sequence was collected from a human donor in good health (CMV status not recorded). Some clones in this sample may be carry-over from other donors' samples. The sequencing sample was made of PBMCs. The CDR3 sequence is CASGVGGEQFF. The DNA of the CDR3 is TGTGCCAGCGGGGTAGGGGGTGAGCAGTTCTTC.